One sample yielded the 16 T cell receptor beta chains listed below, sequenced in a study of blood T cell repertoires in COVID-19. Some clones are missing from TCRdb's copy, which holds only in-frame ones; the method was immunoSEQ multiplex PCR. The sample lists around 320,000 clones; approximately 90% were seen once. Sample: peripheral blood. The receptors shown here come from a man aged 18-30 years with active or convalescent COVID-19.

V gene TRBV18 combines with J gene TRBJ2-6, with TRBD2 as a possible D gene (6 bases). CDR1 is KGHSH and CDR2 is LQKENI in the germline V gene. CDR3 length equals 18 residues. V was clipped by 3 bases and J by 0 bases, with 15 bases between them. The CDR3 sequence: CASSPPRGAGSGANVLTF. The CDR3 DNA sequence: TGTGCCAGCTCACCTCCGAGGGGAGCGGGCTCTGGGGCCAACGTCCTGACTTTC. The full variable domain, in which reference TRBV18 and TRBJ2-6 provide the parts outside the CDR3, is NAGVMQNPRHLVRRRGQEARLRCSPMKGHSHVYWYRQLPEEGLKFMVYLQKENIIDESGMPKERFSAEFPKEGPSILRIQQVVRGDSAAYFCASSPPRGAGSGANVLTFGAGSRLTVL.

The chain uses TRBV2 and TRBJ2-6; D unclear. The germline V gene encodes CDR1 SNHLY and CDR2 FYNNEI. CDR3 size: 17 residues. V dropped 2 bases and J dropped 1 base, with 12 bases sitting between them. CDR3 coding DNA: TGTGCCAGCAGTGAACGGAGCCGAGGATCTGGGGCCAACGTCCTGACTTTC. Amino acids: CASSERSRGSGANVLTF.

V is TRBV6-5 and J is TRBJ2-7, with D possibly being TRBD1 (6 bases). V lost 0 bases and J lost 2, with 11 bases in between. This CDR3 is built from 15 residues. Germline values: CDR1 MNHEY, CDR2 SVGAGI. CDR3 in DNA: TGTGCCAGCAGTTACTCAGTGGGGGCTGCCTACGAGCAGTACTTC. Translating it yields CASSYSVGAAYEQYF.

This clone was picked up one time. The V call is TRBV4-1, the J call TRBJ2-3; 8 nucleotides agree with TRBD2. Germline V gene lookup returns CDR1 MGHRA and CDR2 YSYEKL. The CDR3 length is 17 residues. The trim removed 3 bases at V and 3 bases at J, leaving 11 bases unmatched. For the CDR3, the DNA is TGCGCCAGCAGCCAGGAAGCGGGGGCTATGGGGACAGATACGCAGTATTTT. Translation: CASSQEAGAMGTDTQYF.

J is TRBJ1-4 and V is TRBV19, with D tentatively TRBD1 (5 bases). The V and J ends lost 1 base and 8 bases respectively, with 14 bases between them. The CDR3 totals 15 residues. Germline CDR1 LNHDA, CDR2 SQIVND (reference sequence). The CDR3 bases are TGTGCCAGTAGTATAGTCCAGGGTCGGAGAGAAAAACTGTTTTTT. Its protein is CASSIVQGRREKLFF.

The count of this clone is one. CDR3 in amino acids: CASSLGTDYNEQFF. For the CDR3, the DNA is TGCGCCAGCAGCTTGGGGACAGACTACAATGAGCAGTTCTTC. This chain connects TRBV5-1 to TRBJ2-1; maybe TRBD1 (6 bases). CDR3 size: 14 residues. Per the germline V gene, CDR1 is SGHRS and CDR2 is YFSETQ. Deletions cut 0 bases from V and 3 bases from J, with 7 bases between.

The rearrangement joins TRBV15 to TRBJ1-6; 7 bases map to TRBD1. The V segment lost 3 bases and the J segment 7 bases; nucleotides outside the gene matches: 9. Germline loops: CDR1 LNHNV, CDR2 YYDKDF (reference sequence). The CDR3 consists of 16 residues. For the CDR3, the DNA is TGTGCCACCAGCAGGTCAATTTGGACAGGCAATTCACCCCTCCACTTT. It is translated as CATSRSIWTGNSPLHF.

This chain uses TRBV9 with TRBJ1-5; D possibly corresponds to TRBD1 (5 bases). V lost 3 bases and J lost 4, with 11 bases in between. There are 14 residues in the CDR3. Germline V gene data show CDR1 as SGDLS and CDR2 as YYNGEE. The CDR3 DNA follows: TGTGCCAGCAGCGCAGGACACCATAATCAGCCCCAGCATTTT. It is translated as CASSAGHHNQPQHF.

The chain combines TRBV18 with TRBJ2-7; 7 bases line up with TRBD1. Germline values: CDR1 KGHSH, CDR2 LQKENI. V lost 3 bases and J lost 5; bases outside the gene matches: 7. This CDR3 is 14 amino acids long. This CDR3 is CASSPIGQVDEQYF. CDR3 nucleotides: TGTGCCAGCTCACCTATTGGACAGGTGGACGAGCAGTACTTC.

This clone was picked up a small number of times. This rearrangement joins TRBV7-2 to TRBJ2-2, with TRBD2 as a possible D gene (5 bases). The CDR3 is made up of 16 amino acids. Deletions cut 3 bases from V and 4 bases from J, with 15 bases between. Germline-derived CDR1 and CDR2 are SGHTA and FQGNSA. The CDR3 loop reads CASSFSAGLRTGELFF. The CDR3 coding sequence is TGTGCCAGCAGCTTTTCGGCAGGACTCCGCACCGGGGAGCTGTTTTTT.

V usage is TRBV7-3 and J usage is TRBJ2-1, with D uncertain. Germline assignment: CDR1 SGHTA and CDR2 FQGTGA. The ends were cut back, 5 bases at V and 9 bases at J, with 11 bases in the middle. The CDR3 totals 12 residues. In DNA form, the CDR3 reads TGTGCCAGCAGCCAAACCGGAGCTGAGCAGTTCTTC. It yields the protein CASSQTGAEQFF.

The rearrangement uses TRBV11-1 and TRBJ1-1; the D gene is possibly TRBD1 (6 bases). The V end lost 0 bases, the J end lost 5 bases, and 13 bases lay between the germline ends. This CDR3 has 15 amino acids. CDR1 and CDR2 (germline): SGHAT, FQDESV (reference sequence). DNA of the CDR3: TGTGCCAGCAGCTTAGCAGGCAGGGGAAAAACTGAAGCTTTCTTT. It specifies CASSLAGRGKTEAFF.

This chain links TRBV9 with TRBJ1-2; D unresolved. This CDR3 spans 12 amino acids. The V end was cut by 3 bases, the J end by 7 bases, with 10 bases between. Germline V gene data show CDR1 as SGDLS and CDR2 as YYNGEE. For the CDR3, the DNA is TGTGCCAGCAGCGCTACCGCGGGTGGCTACACCTTC. The encoded protein is CASSATAGGYTF.

The chain recombines TRBV27 with TRBJ1-3; TRBD1 matches 8 bases. This CDR3 region has 15 residues. V lost 5 bases and J lost 4; bases outside the gene matches: 7. From germline, CDR1 is MNHEY and CDR2 SMNVEV (reference sequence). In DNA, the CDR3 is TGTGCCAGCAGTCCCCGTGGGACAGGAGGAAACACCATATATTTT. This sequence encodes CASSPRGTGGNTIYF.

V and J are TRBV15 and TRBJ2-2, with TRBD1 identical over 7 bases. Germline trimming cut 3 bases from V and 2 bases from J; bases unmatched to any gene: 9. Germline lookup yields CDR1 LNHNV and CDR2 YYDKDF (reference sequence). This CDR3 has 17 amino acids. For the CDR3, the DNA is TGTGCCACCAGCAGTGATTTCAGGGACAGAAACACCGGGGAGCTGTTTTTT. This sequence encodes CATSSDFRDRNTGELFF.

Here the CDR3 reads CASSLPGQGNKNEKLFF. In nucleotides, the CDR3 is TGCGCCAGCAGCTTACCGGGACAGGGTAACAAAAATGAAAAACTGTTTTTT. V and J are TRBV5-1 and TRBJ1-4; 9 bases fit TRBD1. The CDR3 extends over 17 amino acids. V lost 2 bases, J lost 5 bases, and 10 bases stayed unmatched. Germline V gene sequence: CDR1 SGHRS, CDR2 YFSETQ.